This T cell receptor beta chain was found in a study of blood T cell repertoires in COVID-19. Per the study methods: Estimation of nucleated cell counts was performed using reference gene primer amplification. Sequencing was performed with immunoSEQ multiplex PCR; in TCRdb, only in-frame clones are kept and a portion is missing. That table gives V, J and clone size, and the DNA gave D and trimming. This table has about 190,000 clones, about three quarters appearing once. The CDR3 is made up of 17 amino acids. J lost 4 bases, V lost 5 bases, and 11 bases had no gene match. Germline lookup yields CDR1 MGHRA and CDR2 YSYEKL.

The sequence derives from a woman older than 75 with active or convalescent COVID-19. The sequenced sample was peripheral blood. V and J are TRBV4-1 and TRBJ2-2, with 9 bases fitting TRBD1. The CDR3 coding sequence is TGCGCCAGCAGCAAGGGGGTGCAGGGACAGGGCACCGGGGAGCTGTTTTTT. Amino acids: CASSKGVQGQGTGELFF.